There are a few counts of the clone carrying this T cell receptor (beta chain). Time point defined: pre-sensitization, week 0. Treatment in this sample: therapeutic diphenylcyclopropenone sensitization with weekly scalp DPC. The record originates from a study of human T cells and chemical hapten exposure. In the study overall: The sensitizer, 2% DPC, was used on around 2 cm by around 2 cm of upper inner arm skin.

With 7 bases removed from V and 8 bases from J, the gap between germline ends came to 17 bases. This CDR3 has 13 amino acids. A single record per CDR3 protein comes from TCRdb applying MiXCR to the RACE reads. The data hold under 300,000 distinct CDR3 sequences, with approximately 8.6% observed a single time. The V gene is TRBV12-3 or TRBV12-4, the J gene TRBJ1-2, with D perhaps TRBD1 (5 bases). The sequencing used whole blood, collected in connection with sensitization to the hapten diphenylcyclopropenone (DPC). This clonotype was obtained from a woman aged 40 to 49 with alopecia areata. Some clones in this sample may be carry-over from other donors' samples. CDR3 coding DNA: TGTGCCAGCAAACAATGGGACTCTGGAGGCTACACCTTC. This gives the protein CASKQWDSGGYTF.